The T cell receptor beta chain described here comes from a study of T cells after yellow fever vaccination. A word on this clonotype: What it recognizes is unknown.

TCRdb redid the calling of the 5' RACE reads with MiXCR, one entry per CDR3 protein. The sample records under 250,000 distinct CDR3 sequences, roughly 3.3% being singletons. Whole-study findings and limits: By day 5 rather than day 15, the secondary response had peaked, though it was weaker. Detected again after the booster were most primary-vaccination clones, at 95% to 98% CD4 and 80% to 90% CD8.

Germline V gene lookup returns CDR1 SGHRS and CDR2 YFSETQ. The CDR3 has 15 amino acids. Deletions cut 0 bases from V and 5 bases from J, with 12 bases between. The chain links TRBV5-1 to TRBJ1-5; TRBD1 might be the D (5 bases). The source of this sequence is a man younger than 35 who received the YFV17D yellow fever vaccine. Sequenced here: CD4+ T cells sorted from PBMCs, sampled 10 days after the yellow fever booster vaccination. Written as DNA, the CDR3 is TGCGCCAGCAGCTTGGACTTGGGGGAGGATCAGCCCCAGCATTTT. It translates to CASSLDLGEDQPQHF.